Following are 3 T cell receptor beta chains from one sample sequenced in a study of blood T cell repertoires in COVID-19 (dated by TCRdb to about 2020). Libraries were built with the immunoSEQ multiplex PCR assay. TCRdb took over this immuneACCESS table, retaining in-frame rearrangements with V and J assigned. Such tables are incomplete; in checked studies, under half of the missing clones stem from an unresolved V gene, and the remainder is unexplained. For this sample the table gives 50,000 to 75,000 clones, of which roughly 86% were detected only once. The ten largest clonotypes hold 6% to 7% of the sample. Sequences were obtained from peripheral blood. All receptors derive from a man aged 55 to 70 with acute or convalescent COVID-19.

The rearrangement links TRBV29-1 to TRBJ1-2; D call uncertain. V was shortened by 7 bases and J by 4 bases, with 22 bases between the two germline ends. This CDR3 is 15 amino acids long. The germline gives CDR1 SQVTM, CDR2 ANQGSEA. The CDR3 region is CSAPTATNPPYGYTF. Here the CDR3 DNA reads TGCAGCGCCCCAACAGCGACTAATCCTCCCTATGGCTACACCTTC.

This clone was seen a handful of times. The V gene is TRBV3-1 (or the pseudogene TRBV3-2), the J gene TRBJ1-1; D call uncertain. Germline values: CDR1 LGHDT, CDR2 YNNKEL (reference sequence). CDR3 length: 13 residues. V was clipped by 1 base and J by 13 bases, with 16 bases between them. CDR3 nucleotides: TGTGCCAGCAGCCAAGGAGAGGGCACTTCGGGTTTCTTT. Translating it yields CASSQGEGTSGFF.

The J gene is TRBJ1-3, the V gene TRBV5-1; TRBD1 agrees at 7 bases. Germline CDR1 is SGHRS and CDR2 is YFSETQ. The CDR3 has 14 residues. J was trimmed by 1 base and V by 4 bases; bases with no gene match: 2. This CDR3 reads CASSQGGSGNTIYF. The DNA for the CDR3 is TGCGCCAGCAGCCAGGGGGGATCTGGAAACACCATATATTTT.